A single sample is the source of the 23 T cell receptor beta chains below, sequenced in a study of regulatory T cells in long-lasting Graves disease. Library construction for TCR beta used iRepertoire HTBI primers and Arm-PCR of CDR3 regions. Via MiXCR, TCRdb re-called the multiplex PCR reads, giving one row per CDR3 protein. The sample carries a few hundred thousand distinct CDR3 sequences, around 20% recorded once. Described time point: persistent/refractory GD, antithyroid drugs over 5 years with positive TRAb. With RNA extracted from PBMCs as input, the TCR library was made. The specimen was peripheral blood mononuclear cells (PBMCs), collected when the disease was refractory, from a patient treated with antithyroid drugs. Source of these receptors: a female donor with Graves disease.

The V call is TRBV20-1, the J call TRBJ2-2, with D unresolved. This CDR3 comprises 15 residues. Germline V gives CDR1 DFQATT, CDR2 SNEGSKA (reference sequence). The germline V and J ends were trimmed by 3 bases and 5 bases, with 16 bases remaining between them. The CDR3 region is CSARPDKGRTGELFF. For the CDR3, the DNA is TGCAGTGCTAGGCCTGACAAGGGAAGGACCGGGGAGCTGTTTTTT.

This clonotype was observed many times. This CDR3 reads CASSLKYEQYF. CDR3 sequence (DNA): TGTGCCAGCAGTTTAAAGTACGAGCAGTACTTC. The V gene is TRBV28, the J gene TRBJ2-7; D is unclear. Germline V CDR1 and CDR2: MDHEN, SYDVKM. The V end lost 2 bases, the J end lost 4 bases, and 3 bases lay between the germline ends. This CDR3 region has 11 residues.

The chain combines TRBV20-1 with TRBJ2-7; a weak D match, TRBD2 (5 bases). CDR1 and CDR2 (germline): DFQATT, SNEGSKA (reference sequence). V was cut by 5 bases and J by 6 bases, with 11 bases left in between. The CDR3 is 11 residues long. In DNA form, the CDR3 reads TGCAGTGCTCGCGAGGGAAGCGAGCAGTACTTC. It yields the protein CSAREGSEQYF.

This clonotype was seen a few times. CDR3 DNA sequence: TGTGCCAGTAGTATAGAGTCGGGCGGGTACTACGAGCAGTACTTC. This translates into CASSIESGGYYEQYF. The chain uses TRBV19 and TRBJ2-7; tentative D call: TRBD2 (5 bases). V lost 0 bases and J 3 bases, leaving 12 bases between the germline ends. CDR1 LNHDA and CDR2 SQIVND come from the germline V gene (reference sequence). The CDR3 totals 15 residues. The full variable domain, rest sourced from reference TRBV19 and TRBJ2-7, is DGGITQSPKYLFRKEGQNVTLSCEQNLNHDAMYWYRQDPGQGLRLIYYSQIVNDFQKGDIAEGYSVSREKKESFPLTVTSAQKNPTAFYLCASSIESGGYYEQYFGPGTRLTVT.

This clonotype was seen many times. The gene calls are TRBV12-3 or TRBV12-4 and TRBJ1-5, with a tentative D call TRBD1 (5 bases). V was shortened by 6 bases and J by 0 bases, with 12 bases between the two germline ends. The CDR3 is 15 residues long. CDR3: CASRQDSYSNQPQHF. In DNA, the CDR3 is TGTGCCAGCAGACAAGACAGTTATAGCAATCAGCCCCAGCATTTT.

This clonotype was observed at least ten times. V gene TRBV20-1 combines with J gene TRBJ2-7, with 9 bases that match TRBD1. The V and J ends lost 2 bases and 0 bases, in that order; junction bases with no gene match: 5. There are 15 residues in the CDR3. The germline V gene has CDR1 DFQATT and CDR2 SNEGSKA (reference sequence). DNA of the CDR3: TGCAGTGCTAGAAGGGACAGGGACCCCTCCTACGAGCAGTACTTC. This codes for CSARRDRDPSYEQYF.

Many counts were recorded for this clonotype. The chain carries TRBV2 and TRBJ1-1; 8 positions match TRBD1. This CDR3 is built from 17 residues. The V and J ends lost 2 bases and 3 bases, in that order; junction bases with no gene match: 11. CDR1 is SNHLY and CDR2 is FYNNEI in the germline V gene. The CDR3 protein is CASSELGVTGDHTEAFF. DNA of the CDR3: TGTGCCAGCAGTGAACTGGGTGTGACAGGGGATCACACTGAAGCTTTCTTT.

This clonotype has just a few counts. CDR3 sequence reads: CASSLAGSQKTQYF. The CDR3 region has the DNA TGCGCCAGCAGCTTGGCGGGATCGCAGAAGACCCAGTACTTC. The chain has TRBV5-1 and TRBJ2-5; TRBD2 might be the D (5 bases). The CDR3 runs 14 residues. Trimming left V 0 bases short and J 6 bases short, with 12 bases between. In germline, CDR1 is SGHRS, CDR2 YFSETQ.

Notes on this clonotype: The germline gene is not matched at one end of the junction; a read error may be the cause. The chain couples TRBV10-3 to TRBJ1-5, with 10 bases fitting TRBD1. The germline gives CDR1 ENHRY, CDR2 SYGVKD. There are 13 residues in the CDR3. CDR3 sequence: CAIGDRGNQPRHF. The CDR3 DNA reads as TGTGCCATCGGGGACAGGGGAAATCAGCCCCGGCATTTT.

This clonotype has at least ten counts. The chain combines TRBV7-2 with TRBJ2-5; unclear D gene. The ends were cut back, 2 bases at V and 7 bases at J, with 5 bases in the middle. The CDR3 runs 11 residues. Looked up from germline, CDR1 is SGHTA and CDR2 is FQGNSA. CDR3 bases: TGTGCCAGCAGCTTAAGTGTGACCCAGTACTTC. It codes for CASSLSVTQYF.

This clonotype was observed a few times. The DNA of the CDR3 is TGTGCCAGCAGTTACTCGACAGGGGCTGGTGAAGCTTTCTTT. Encoded protein: CASSYSTGAGEAFF. This chain joins TRBV6-5 and TRBJ1-1; 8 bases are shared with TRBD1. CDR3 length: 14 amino acids. The junction had 4 bases not matched to a gene; V was cut back by 0 bases and J by 7 bases. In germline, CDR1 is MNHEY, CDR2 SVGAGI.

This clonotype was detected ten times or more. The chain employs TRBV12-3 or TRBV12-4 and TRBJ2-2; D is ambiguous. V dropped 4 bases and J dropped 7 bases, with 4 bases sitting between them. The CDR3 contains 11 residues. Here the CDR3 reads CASSSFGELFF. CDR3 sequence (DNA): TGTGCCAGCAGTTCGTTCGGGGAGCTGTTTTTT.

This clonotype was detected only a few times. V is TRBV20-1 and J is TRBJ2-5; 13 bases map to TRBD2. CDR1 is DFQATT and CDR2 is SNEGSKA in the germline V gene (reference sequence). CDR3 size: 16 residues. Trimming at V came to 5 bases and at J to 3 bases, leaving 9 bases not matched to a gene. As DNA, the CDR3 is TGCAGTGCTGGAGGGACTAGCGGGACCCAAAAAGAGACCCAGTACTTC. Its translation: CSAGGTSGTQKETQYF.

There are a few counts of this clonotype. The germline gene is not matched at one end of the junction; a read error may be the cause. The CDR3 nucleotides are TGCAGTGCTAGAAGTCCTACCGGGACTAGCGGGAGGGTTGGATTCTTC. It translates to CSARSPTGTSGRVGFF. This chain joins TRBV20-1 and TRBJ2-7; 16 bases map to TRBD2. Germline V gives CDR1 DFQATT, CDR2 SNEGSKA (reference sequence). The CDR3 spans 16 residues.

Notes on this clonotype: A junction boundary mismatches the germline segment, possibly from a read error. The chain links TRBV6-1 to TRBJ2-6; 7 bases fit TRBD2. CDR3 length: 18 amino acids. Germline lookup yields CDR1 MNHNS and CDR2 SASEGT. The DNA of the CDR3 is TGTACCAGCAGTCGCCAGACTAGCTTGAGCTCTGGGGCCAACGTCCTGACTTTC. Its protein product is CTSSRQTSLSSGANVLTF.

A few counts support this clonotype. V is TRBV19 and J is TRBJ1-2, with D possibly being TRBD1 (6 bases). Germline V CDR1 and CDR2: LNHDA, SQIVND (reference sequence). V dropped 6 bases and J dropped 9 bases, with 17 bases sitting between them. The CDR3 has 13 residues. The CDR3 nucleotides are TGTGCCAGTAGCCCGGACAGAGGATATTGCTACACCTTC. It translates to CASSPDRGYCYTF.

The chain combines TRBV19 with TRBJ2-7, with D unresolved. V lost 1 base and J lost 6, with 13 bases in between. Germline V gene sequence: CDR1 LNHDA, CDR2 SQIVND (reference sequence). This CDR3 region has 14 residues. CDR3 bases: TGTGCCAGTAGTATAGCTGGAAACCCTTCCGAGCAGTACTTC. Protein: CASSIAGNPSEQYF.

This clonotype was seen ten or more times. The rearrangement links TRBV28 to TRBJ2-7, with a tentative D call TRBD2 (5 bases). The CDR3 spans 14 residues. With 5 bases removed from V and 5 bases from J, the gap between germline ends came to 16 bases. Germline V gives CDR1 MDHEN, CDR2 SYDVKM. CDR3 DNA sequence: TGTGCCAGCAGTGCGGACTGGAAGACCCACGAGCAGTACTTC. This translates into CASSADWKTHEQYF.

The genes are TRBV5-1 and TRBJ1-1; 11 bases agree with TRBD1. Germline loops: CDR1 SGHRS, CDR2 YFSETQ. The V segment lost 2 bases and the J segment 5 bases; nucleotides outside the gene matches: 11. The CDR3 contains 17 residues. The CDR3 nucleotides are TGCGCCAGCAGCTTAAATCCAGGACAGGGGGCACGAACTGAAGCTTTCTTT. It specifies CASSLNPGQGARTEAFF. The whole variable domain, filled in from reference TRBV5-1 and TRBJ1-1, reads KAGVTQTPRYLIKTRGQQVTLSCSPISGHRSVSWYQQTPGQGLQFLFEYFSETQRNKGNFPGRFSGRQFSNSRSEMNVSTLELGDSALYLCASSLNPGQGARTEAFFGQGTRLTVV.

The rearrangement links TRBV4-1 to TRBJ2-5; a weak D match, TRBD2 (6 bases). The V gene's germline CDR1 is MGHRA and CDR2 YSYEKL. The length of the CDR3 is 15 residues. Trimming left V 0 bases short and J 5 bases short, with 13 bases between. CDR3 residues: CASSQDSGSWETQYF. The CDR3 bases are TGCGCCAGCAGCCAAGATAGCGGAAGCTGGGAGACCCAGTACTTC.

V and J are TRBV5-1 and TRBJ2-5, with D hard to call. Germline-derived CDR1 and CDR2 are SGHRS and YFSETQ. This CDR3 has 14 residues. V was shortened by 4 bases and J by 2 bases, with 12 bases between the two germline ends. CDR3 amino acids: CASSVEGIQETQYF. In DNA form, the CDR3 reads TGCGCCAGCAGCGTGGAAGGGATTCAAGAGACCCAGTACTTC.

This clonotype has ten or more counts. The CDR3 spells CASSPLPTGGANYGYTF. In DNA, the CDR3 is TGTGCCAGCAGTCCACTCCCTACAGGGGGGGCTAACTATGGCTACACCTTC. The chain links TRBV12-3 or TRBV12-4 to TRBJ1-2, with 8 bases fitting TRBD1. The CDR3 covers 17 residues. The ends lost 5 bases at V and 0 bases at J; junction bases unmatched: 11.

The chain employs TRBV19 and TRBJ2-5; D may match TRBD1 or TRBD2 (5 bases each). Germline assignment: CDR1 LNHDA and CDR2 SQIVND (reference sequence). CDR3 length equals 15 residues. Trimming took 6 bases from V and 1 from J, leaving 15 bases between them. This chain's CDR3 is CASSRFQRGQETQYF. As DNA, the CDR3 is TGTGCCAGTAGCCGTTTTCAGAGGGGCCAAGAGACCCAGTACTTC.